This T cell receptor (beta chain) was identified in a study of T cell clonality in common variable immunodeficiency. Patients and controls were mostly of Caucasian heritage. This clone was seen at least ten times. The antigen remains unidentified. The read gets to within 3 residues of the CDR3 end, and the germline J gene fills in the rest. Losses at the gene ends were 5 bases for V and 3 bases for J; bases not matched to a gene: 5. CDR3 size: 15 residues. CDR1 and CDR2 (germline): SNHLY, FYNNEI. The data were produced by immunoSEQ multiplex PCR, yet TCRdb's version contains in-frame clones alone and is incomplete. Altogether fewer than 75,000 clones were found in the sample, and no singletons occur. Study-level results: What drives increased CVID clonality needs T cell subpopulation sequencing.

This TCR derives from a person aged 18 to 75 in good health. The V and J genes are TRBV2 and TRBJ1-5, with 9 bases aligning to TRBD1. Material for sequencing was peripheral blood mononuclear cells. Partial CDR3 DNA: TGTGCCAGCAGTAAACAGGGGGCATACAATCAGCCC. Amino acids: CASSKQGAYNQP. The whole CDR3 reads CASSKQGAYNQPQHF.